The 13 T cell receptor beta chains reported below all come from one sample, sequenced in a study of CD8 T cells in Susac syndrome. With random hexamers, roughly 0.45 to 1 ug RNA was reverse transcribed. TCRdb re-called the immunoSEQ multiplex PCR reads through MiXCR, storing one row per CDR3 protein. The top ten hold over 0.09% of the sample, which has 120,000 to 150,000 distinct CDR3 sequences, approximately 96% seen once. Sample: CD4+ T cells from PBMCs. These receptors were taken from a human donor with multiple sclerosis.

V usage is TRBV3-1 and J usage is TRBJ1-2; D unclear. CDR3 length equals 13 residues. V was shortened by 4 bases and J by 8 bases, with 14 bases between the two germline ends. Germline V gene lookup returns CDR1 LGHDT and CDR2 YNNKEL (reference sequence). The chain's CDR3 is CASSRNSYGGYTF. The CDR3 nucleotides are TGTGCCAGCAGCCGAAATTCCTACGGGGGCTACACCTTC.

The CDR3 DNA sequence: TGTGCCAGCAGGCAAGGCCAGCGACACAATCAGCCCCAGCATTTT. This translates into CASRQGQRHNQPQHF. The V and J genes are TRBV6-2 or TRBV6-3 and TRBJ1-5; D is uncertain. The length of the CDR3 is 15 residues. Per germline, CDR1 MNHEY and CDR2 SVGEGT. The V gene lost 6 bases and the J gene lost 3 bases, with 15 bases spanning the gap.

The V call is TRBV12-3 or TRBV12-4, the J call TRBJ2-1, with D unclear. There are 13 residues in the CDR3. V was pared by 6 bases and J by 4 bases, with 10 bases between. CDR3 bases: TGTGCCAGCAGATGGGGTCCTTACAATGAGCAGTTCTTC. Its protein is CASRWGPYNEQFF.

The chain joins TRBV20-1 to TRBJ2-5; D gene unclear. CDR1 is DFQATT and CDR2 is SNEGSKA in the germline V gene (reference sequence). Trimming took off 0 bases at V and 1 base at J, with 6 bases between the two ends. CDR3 length equals 13 residues. The CDR3 DNA is TGCAGTGCTAGAGATAGAATCCAAGAGACCCAGTACTTC. The encoded protein is CSARDRIQETQYF.

The rearrangement links TRBV5-1 to TRBJ1-6; D call uncertain. The V gene lost 0 bases and the J gene lost 9 bases, with 16 bases spanning the gap. The CDR3 contains 16 residues. Germline assignment: CDR1 SGHRS and CDR2 YFSETQ. The CDR3 coding sequence is TGCGCCAGCAGCTTGGAGAGCGGGGTTCGGGGTTCACCCCTCCACTTT. Its translation is CASSLESGVRGSPLHF. The entire variable domain, with the rest obtained from reference TRBV5-1 and TRBJ1-6, is as follows: KAGVTQTPRYLIKTRGQQVTLSCSPISGHRSVSWYQQTPGQGLQFLFEYFSETQRNKGNFPGRFSGRQFSNSRSEMNVSTLELGDSALYLCASSLESGVRGSPLHFGNGTRLTVT.

This clonotype has only one observation. The rearrangement uses TRBV23-1 and TRBJ2-7, with D unresolved. TRBV23-1 is given ORF status, its function remaining uncertain. The germline V and J ends were trimmed by 2 bases and 2 bases, with 1 base remaining between them. This CDR3 region has 11 residues. CDR3 bases: TGCGCCAGCAGTCAACCCTACGAGCAGTACTTC. Translated, it gives CASSQPYEQYF.

The chain combines TRBV15 with TRBJ2-6; no firm D call. CDR3 length: 19 residues. Germline V gene sequence: CDR1 LNHNV, CDR2 YYDKDF (reference sequence). Trimming took off 0 bases at V and 0 bases at J, with 15 bases between the two ends. The CDR3 bases are TGTGCCACCAGCAGAGATCTAATAGGTCCCCTCTCTGGGGCCAACGTCCTGACTTTC. It encodes CATSRDLIGPLSGANVLTF.

The CDR3 coding sequence is TGCGCCAGCAGCCAAGAGGGACAGGCTCTACGTGGCTACACCTTC. Translated, it gives CASSQEGQALRGYTF. The gene calls are TRBV4-3 and TRBJ1-2; 8 bases match TRBD1. Germline values: CDR1 LGHNA, CDR2 YSLEER. V was pared by 0 bases and J by 7 bases, with 7 bases of the junction left unmatched. The CDR3 runs 15 residues.

V gene TRBV25-1 combines with J gene TRBJ1-1; D is possibly TRBD1 (5 bases). The V end was cut by 5 bases, the J end by 1 base, with 11 bases between. This CDR3 is 14 amino acids long. Looked up from germline, CDR1 is MGHDK and CDR2 is SYGVNS. Written as DNA, the CDR3 is TGTGCCAGCAGTAAAAACGGACAGAACACTGAAGCTTTCTTT. It encodes CASSKNGQNTEAFF.

The chain uses TRBV30 and TRBJ2-6; D is unclear. CDR3 length equals 15 residues. Germline CDR1 GTSNPN, CDR2 SVGIG (reference sequence). V gave up 5 bases and J gave up 0 bases, with 11 bases separating them. The chain's CDR3 is CAWAIGRSGANVLTF. The CDR3 coding sequence is TGTGCCTGGGCGATAGGGCGCTCTGGGGCCAACGTCCTGACTTTC.

The chain is built from TRBV11-1 and TRBJ1-2, with 7 bases matching TRBD1. The CDR3 loop spans 16 amino acids. With 3 bases clipped from V and 2 bases from J, the junction kept 9 bases outside the gene matches. The germline CDR1 and CDR2 sequences are SGHAT and FQDESV (reference sequence). The CDR3 nucleotides are TGTGCCAGCAGCTTCGCCAGGGAGACAGGGAACTATGGCTACACCTTC. Its translation: CASSFARETGNYGYTF.

The chain carries TRBV12-3 or TRBV12-4 and TRBJ2-3; D is uncertain. Trimming shortened V by 6 bases and J by 0 bases, and 16 bases separated the two germline ends. The CDR3 totals 16 residues. The CDR3 here is CASSTDTMPSTDTQYF. CDR3 bases: TGTGCCAGCAGCACCGACACTATGCCTAGCACAGATACGCAGTATTTT.

The chain is built from TRBV29-1 and TRBJ1-1; D might be TRBD1 (5 bases). V lost 7 bases to trimming and J lost 0 bases, with 9 bases between them. This CDR3 comprises 12 residues. Germline V CDR1 and CDR2: SQVTM, ANQGSEA. DNA of the CDR3: TGCAGCGGGGGACTGATGAACACTGAAGCTTTCTTT. It specifies CSGGLMNTEAFF.